The 27 T cell receptor beta chains listed next were all sequenced from one sample in a study of CD8 T cells in Susac syndrome. After extraction with the RNeasy kit, 0.5 to 1 ug of the RNA was reverse transcribed using random hexamers. TCRdb reanalysed the immunoSEQ multiplex PCR reads using MiXCR and keeps one entry per CDR3 protein. Of some 190,000 distinct CDR3 sequences listed, over 85% were seen once; the top ten hold approximately 0.1%. Sequencing used CD4+ T cells from PBMCs. The receptors originated from a human donor in good health.

The rearrangement uses TRBV11-3 and TRBJ2-1; D perhaps matches TRBD2 (6 bases). CDR1 and CDR2 from the germline V gene are SGHNT and YENEEA. V was clipped by 5 bases and J by 5 bases, with 10 bases between them. The CDR3 has 13 amino acids. The CDR3 bases are TGTGCCAGCAGCGGGGACTGGAACAATGAGCAGTTCTTC. It yields the protein CASSGDWNNEQFF.

This clonotype was seen just once. This chain connects TRBV29-1 to TRBJ1-1; 9 bases are shared with TRBD1. Germline V gene sequence: CDR1 SQVTM, CDR2 ANQGSEA. V lost 7 bases and J lost 2; bases outside the gene matches: 23. The CDR3 covers 19 residues. This CDR3 is CSGGTSKGTGNRENTEAFF. CDR3 nucleotides: TGCAGCGGCGGGACTTCGAAAGGGACAGGGAATCGCGAAAACACTGAAGCTTTCTTT.

The chain combines TRBV29-1 with TRBJ2-7; 10 bases map to TRBD2. V lost 1 base and J lost 1; bases outside the gene matches: 7. The CDR3 is made up of 16 amino acids. Germline V gives CDR1 SQVTM, CDR2 ANQGSEA. The CDR3 loop reads CSVEALAGVRSYEQYV. The CDR3 region has the DNA TGCAGCGTTGAAGCCCTAGCGGGAGTAAGGTCCTACGAGCAGTACGTC.

The chain carries TRBV30 and TRBJ1-1; 7 bases fit TRBD1. The germline gives CDR1 GTSNPN, CDR2 SVGIG (reference sequence). J was trimmed by 4 bases and V by 5 bases; bases with no gene match: 4. The CDR3 runs to 12 residues. The CDR3 spells CAWRRQGTEAFF. The DNA for the CDR3 is TGTGCCTGGCGACGACAGGGCACTGAAGCTTTCTTT.

This rearrangement joins TRBV27 to TRBJ2-3; no definite D call. The germline V gene encodes CDR1 MNHEY and CDR2 SMNVEV (reference sequence). The CDR3 contains 13 residues. Trimming stripped 3 bases from V and 5 bases from J, with 9 bases between. The CDR3 reads CASSFVLRDTQYF. Here the CDR3 DNA reads TGTGCCAGCAGTTTCGTCCTCCGAGATACGCAGTATTTT.

The gene calls are TRBV29-1 and TRBJ1-1; D remains ambiguous. The CDR3 has 13 residues. The V and J ends lost 6 bases and 1 base respectively, with 12 bases between them. CDR1 is SQVTM, CDR2 ANQGSEA, per germline. The CDR3 loop is CSVTFATNTEAFF. In DNA, the CDR3 is TGCAGCGTCACCTTCGCCACGAACACTGAAGCTTTCTTT. Full variable domain (remainder filled in from reference TRBV29-1 and TRBJ1-1): SAVISQKPSRDICQRGTSLTIQCQVDSQVTMMFWYRQQPGQSLTLIATANQGSEATYESGFVIDKFPISRPNLTFSTLTVSNMSPEDSSIYLCSVTFATNTEAFFGQGTRLTVV.

The chain combines TRBV7-2 with TRBJ1-5; D call uncertain. CDR1 is SGHTA and CDR2 is FQGNSA in the germline V gene. This CDR3 is built from 15 residues. The V and J ends lost 5 bases and 4 bases respectively, with 15 bases between them. The CDR3 DNA reads TGTGCCAGCAGCCCATTGTCCCATCCAAATCAGCCCCAGCATTTT. Protein: CASSPLSHPNQPQHF.

The CDR3 protein is CASSEANGETQYF. Here the CDR3 DNA reads TGTGCCAGCAGTGAGGCAAACGGAGAGACCCAGTACTTC. V and J are TRBV2 and TRBJ2-5; D is undetermined. CDR1 and CDR2 (germline): SNHLY, FYNNEI. Deletions cut 3 bases from V and 4 bases from J, with 9 bases between. The CDR3 is 13 amino acids.

J is TRBJ2-1 and V is TRBV30, with TRBD2 identical over 7 bases. Germline V CDR1 and CDR2: GTSNPN, SVGIG (reference sequence). Trimming cost V 2 bases and J 3 bases; bases outside gene matches: 7. The CDR3 extends over 15 amino acids. CDR3 loop: CAWSFGGGSYNEQFF. CDR3 nucleotides: TGTGCCTGGAGTTTTGGCGGGGGAAGCTACAATGAGCAGTTCTTC.

The V gene is TRBV9, the J gene TRBJ1-1; TRBD1 is a possible D gene (6 bases). The germline V and J ends were trimmed by 4 bases and 1 base, with 14 bases remaining between them. CDR1 is SGDLS, CDR2 YYNGEE, per germline. This CDR3 is 15 amino acids long. CDR3: CASSPRTAPNTEAFF. The CDR3 nucleotides read TGTGCCAGCAGCCCCAGGACAGCTCCGAACACTGAAGCTTTCTTT.

The chain recombines TRBV7-2 with TRBJ2-1; D uncertain. Between the trimmed V and J ends, which lost 5 bases and 10 bases, there was a span of 12 bases. The CDR3 loop spans 12 amino acids. Germline V gene lookup returns CDR1 SGHTA and CDR2 FQGNSA. Written as DNA, the CDR3 is TGTGCCAGCAGCGTCTTGCGCGGAGAGCAGTTCTTC. Its protein product is CASSVLRGEQFF.

The chain uses TRBV3-1 and TRBJ1-1; the D is unclear. This CDR3 region has 13 residues. Germline V gene lookup returns CDR1 LGHDT and CDR2 YNNKEL (reference sequence). V was shortened by 0 bases and J by 11 bases, with 13 bases between the two germline ends. The CDR3 nucleotides are TGTGCCAGCAGCCAAGATAGGGATCGGAGCGCTTTCTTT. Protein: CASSQDRDRSAFF.

The chain couples TRBV15 to TRBJ1-2, with D possibly matching TRBD1 (5 bases). V lost 0 bases and J lost 7, with 9 bases in between. The germline gives CDR1 LNHNV, CDR2 YYDKDF (reference sequence). This CDR3 region has 13 residues. CDR3 sequence reads: CATSRDRGGGYTF. The CDR3 DNA reads as TGTGCCACCAGCAGAGATAGGGGAGGTGGCTACACCTTC.

The chain joins TRBV5-1 to TRBJ1-5; D call uncertain. Germline CDR1 and CDR2: SGHRS and YFSETQ. The V gene lost 4 bases and the J gene lost 0 bases, with 8 bases spanning the gap. The CDR3 spans 14 residues. The DNA of the CDR3 is TGCGCCAGCAGCCTCGACTTTAGCAATCAGCCCCAGCATTTT. As protein: CASSLDFSNQPQHF.

The chain has TRBV20-1 and TRBJ2-1; no firm D call. CDR3 length: 13 residues. CDR1 is DFQATT and CDR2 is SNEGSKA in the germline V gene (reference sequence). Trimming took 6 bases from V and 7 from J, leaving 16 bases between them. The CDR3 sequence is CSAEAAVRNEQFF. DNA for the CDR3: TGCAGTGCCGAGGCGGCAGTAAGGAATGAGCAGTTCTTC.

The chain joins TRBV2 to TRBJ2-7, with a tentative D call TRBD1 (7 bases). From germline, CDR1 is SNHLY and CDR2 FYNNEI. The germline V and J ends were trimmed by 0 bases and 6 bases, with 12 bases remaining between them. This CDR3 region has 14 residues. The CDR3 DNA sequence: TGTGCCAGCAGTGAAGCATGGCAGGGGGGCGAGCAGTACTTC. It specifies CASSEAWQGGEQYF. Based on the CDR3 plus reference TRBV2 and TRBJ2-7, the full variable domain is EPEVTQTPSHQVTQMGQEVILRCVPISNHLYFYWYRQILGQKVEFLVSFYNNEISEKSEIFDDQFSVERPDGSNFTLKIRSTKLEDSAMYFCASSEAWQGGEQYFGPGTRLTVT.

V and J are TRBV29-1 and TRBJ1-6; 7 bases map to TRBD1. The germline V gene encodes CDR1 SQVTM and CDR2 ANQGSEA. The trim removed 6 bases at V and 6 bases at J, leaving 5 bases unmatched. The CDR3 runs 13 residues. The CDR3 loop is CSVGQEINSPLHF. The CDR3 DNA reads TGCAGCGTAGGACAGGAGATTAATTCACCCCTCCACTTT.

This rearrangement joins TRBV20-1 to TRBJ2-7; D gene uncertain. CDR3 length: 12 amino acids. Per germline, CDR1 DFQATT and CDR2 SNEGSKA (reference sequence). Trimming took off 2 bases at V and 7 bases at J, with 12 bases between the two ends. The CDR3 DNA sequence: TGCAGTGCTAGACTCCCCCCGCGGGAGCAGTACGTC. Protein: CSARLPPREQYV.

J is TRBJ2-2 and V is TRBV6-5; no definite D call. This CDR3 spans 13 amino acids. CDR1 is MNHEY and CDR2 is SVGAGI in the germline V gene. V dropped 7 bases and J dropped 8 bases, with 14 bases sitting between them. DNA for the CDR3: TGTGCCAGCACGGCCCGAGTAGGGGGGGAGCTGTTTTTT. Its protein product is CASTARVGGELFF.

The chain joins TRBV7-9 to TRBJ2-3; no clear D gene. Trimming shortened V by 11 bases and J by 6 bases, and 6 bases separated the two germline ends. Germline CDR1 and CDR2: SEHNR and FQNEAQ (reference sequence). The CDR3 runs 9 residues. Written as DNA, the CDR3 is TGTGCCCCCGATGATACGCAGTATTTT. It specifies CAPDDTQYF.

The rearrangement uses TRBV3-1 and TRBJ1-2; TRBD1 is a possible D gene (5 bases). This CDR3 is 13 amino acids long. Trimming took 1 base from V and 4 from J, leaving 7 bases between them. Germline CDR1 and CDR2: LGHDT and YNNKEL (reference sequence). The CDR3 reads CASSQAGLYGYTF. CDR3 sequence (DNA): TGTGCCAGCAGCCAAGCAGGGCTCTATGGCTACACCTTC.

The gene calls are TRBV28 and TRBJ2-7, with TRBD1 identical over 8 bases. With 5 bases clipped from V and 0 bases from J, the junction kept 18 bases outside the gene matches. The CDR3 length is 19 residues. Germline loops: CDR1 MDHEN, CDR2 SYDVKM. The CDR3 sequence: CASSKLGTGILKNSYEQYV. The CDR3 nucleotides read TGTGCCAGCAGTAAATTAGGGACAGGAATTCTTAAAAACTCCTACGAGCAGTACGTC.

The chain has TRBV3-1 and TRBJ2-3; no clear D. CDR3 length equals 13 residues. V shed 5 bases and J shed 4 bases, with 10 bases lying between them. Germline values: CDR1 LGHDT, CDR2 YNNKEL (reference sequence). The CDR3 loop is CASSFGRADTQYF. The DNA of the CDR3 is TGTGCCAGCAGCTTCGGCCGGGCAGATACGCAGTATTTT.

The chain carries TRBV2 and TRBJ1-1; 7 bases are shared with TRBD1. CDR3 length: 16 amino acids. The germline gives CDR1 SNHLY, CDR2 FYNNEI. The J segment lost 4 bases and the V segment lost 5 bases, leaving 13 bases of the junction unmatched. In DNA form, the CDR3 reads TGTGCCAGCAGTCCTAGACAGGGATTGATCGGCACTGAAGCTTTCTTT. Protein sequence: CASSPRQGLIGTEAFF. Drawing the rest from reference TRBV2 and TRBJ1-1, the complete variable domain is EPEVTQTPSHQVTQMGQEVILRCVPISNHLYFYWYRQILGQKVEFLVSFYNNEISEKSEIFDDQFSVERPDGSNFTLKIRSTKLEDSAMYFCASSPRQGLIGTEAFFGQGTRLTVV.

The J gene is TRBJ2-6, the V gene TRBV28, with 7 bases aligning to TRBD2. J gave up 3 bases and V 8 bases, and 1 base lay outside the gene matches. The CDR3 is made up of 13 amino acids. Germline CDR1 reads MDHEN; CDR2 reads SYDVKM. The CDR3 region is CASGEGGANVLTF. The CDR3 nucleotides are TGTGCCAGCGGGGAGGGTGGGGCCAACGTCCTGACTTTC. Using reference TRBV28 and TRBJ2-6 for the parts outside the CDR3, the full variable domain is DVKVTQSSRYLVKRTGEKVFLECVQDMDHENMFWYRQDPGLGLRLIYFSYDVKMKEKGDIPEGYSVSREKKERFSLILESASTNQTSMYLCASGEGGANVLTFGAGSRLTVL.

The chain joins TRBV5-4 to TRBJ2-1; 7 bases fit TRBD2. Germline CDR1 is SGHNT and CDR2 is YYREEE (reference sequence). The CDR3 runs 16 residues. With V trimmed by 1 base and J by 4 bases, 8 bases remained unmatched. CDR3 nucleotide sequence: TGTGCCAGCAGCTTGCCCGCAGGGACTACTTACAATGAGCAGTTCTTC. Protein: CASSLPAGTTYNEQFF.

The chain links TRBV20-1 to TRBJ1-1; no clear D gene. The V end lost 2 bases, the J end lost 8 bases, and 12 bases lay between the germline ends. The CDR3 sequence is 12 residues long. The germline gives CDR1 DFQATT, CDR2 SNEGSKA (reference sequence). The CDR3 DNA reads TGCAGTGCTAGAAGGCCCGCCGGGGAAGCTTTCTTT. Translating it yields CSARRPAGEAFF.